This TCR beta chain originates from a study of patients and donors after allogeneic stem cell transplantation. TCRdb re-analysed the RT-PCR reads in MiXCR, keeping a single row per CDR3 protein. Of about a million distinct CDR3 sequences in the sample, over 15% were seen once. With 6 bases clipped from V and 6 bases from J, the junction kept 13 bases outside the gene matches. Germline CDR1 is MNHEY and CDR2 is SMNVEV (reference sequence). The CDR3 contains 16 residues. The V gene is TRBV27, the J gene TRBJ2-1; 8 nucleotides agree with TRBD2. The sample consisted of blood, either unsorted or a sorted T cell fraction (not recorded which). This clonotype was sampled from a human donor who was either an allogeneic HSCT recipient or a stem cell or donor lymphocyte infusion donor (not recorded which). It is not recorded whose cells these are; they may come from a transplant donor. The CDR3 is CASSYLPPAGVNEQFF. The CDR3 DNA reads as TGTGCCAGCAGCTATCTCCCTCCAGCGGGAGTCAATGAGCAGTTCTTC.